There are many counts of the clone carrying this T cell receptor beta chain. The data are from a study of CD8+CD57+ T cells in acquired aplastic anemia. Genomic DNA templated the TCR beta VDJ and CDR3 profiling. TCRdb recomputed calls from the reads with MiXCR, one row per CDR3 protein. The sample has under 200,000 distinct CDR3 sequences, roughly half seen once; the top ten hold over 7.5%. V lost 0 bases and J 8 bases, leaving 23 bases between the germline ends. This CDR3 comprises 18 residues. Germline V gene sequence: CDR1 SEHNR, CDR2 FQNEAQ (reference sequence). Previously, flow cytometry had revealed CD8+CD57+ cell expansion in the patients chosen for sequencing.

This receptor was taken from a human donor with aplastic anemia. This chain joins TRBV7-9 and TRBJ2-1, with a possible D match to TRBD2 (6 bases). The sequencing sample was made of sorted CD4+, CD8+, or CD8+CD57+ T cells (not recorded which) from PBMCs. CDR3 loop: CASSLARLLAAAGDEQFF. The CDR3 DNA reads TGTGCCAGCAGCTTAGCGAGACTCTTGGCGGCAGCGGGCGATGAGCAGTTCTTC.